The 8 T cell receptor beta chains presented below share a single source sample, sequenced in a study of blood T cell repertoires in COVID-19. Sequenced by immunoSEQ multiplex PCR; TCRdb stores in-frame clones only, minus some. This table holds around 60,000 clones, around 90% found once. Material: peripheral blood. Every receptor here comes from a man aged 60 to 75 with active COVID-19.

This chain uses TRBV9 with TRBJ1-6; TRBD1 is a possible D gene (5 bases). CDR1 SGDLS and CDR2 YYNGEE come from the germline V gene. CDR3 length equals 14 residues. V was clipped by 0 bases and J by 9 bases, with 10 bases between them. The CDR3 DNA sequence: TGTGCCAGCAGCGTAGGAGGGGAGGGTTCACCCCTCCACTTT. It codes for CASSVGGEGSPLHF.

The genes are TRBV13 and TRBJ2-3; 9 bases agree with TRBD1. V lost 5 bases, J lost 6 bases, and 9 bases stayed unmatched. Germline values: CDR1 PRHDT, CDR2 FYEKMQ (reference sequence). This CDR3 is built from 15 residues. The CDR3 DNA follows: TGTGCCAGCAGCCTCCACAGGGGGCTGGGGGATACGCAGTATTTT. Translation: CASSLHRGLGDTQYF.

Here the CDR3 reads CASSMRSGYNEQFF. The CDR3 DNA is TGTGCCAGTAGTATGAGGTCCGGGTACAATGAGCAGTTCTTC. The chain carries TRBV19 and TRBJ2-1; D gene uncertain. CDR1 is LNHDA and CDR2 is SQIVND in the germline V gene (reference sequence). The CDR3 runs 14 residues. V was clipped by 3 bases and J by 4 bases, with 10 bases between them.

The chain links TRBV28 to TRBJ2-5; TRBD1 is a possible D gene (6 bases). The CDR3 is 13 residues long. Germline-derived CDR1 and CDR2 are MDHEN and SYDVKM. V dropped 10 bases and J dropped 5 bases, with 17 bases sitting between them. The CDR3 loop is CATGTPREETQYF. The CDR3 DNA reads as TGTGCCACCGGGACACCCAGAGAGGAGACCCAGTACTTC.

This chain links TRBV11-1 with TRBJ2-7; D is perhaps TRBD2 (5 bases). The CDR3 totals 11 residues. The V gene's germline CDR1 is SGHAT and CDR2 FQDESV (reference sequence). The V and J ends lost 1 base and 7 bases respectively, with 5 bases between them. CDR3 bases: TGTGCCAGCAGCTTAGGGAGGGAGCAGTACTTC. Protein: CASSLGREQYF.

This chain links TRBV9 with TRBJ1-1; D is unresolved. V lost 0 bases and J lost 1, with 4 bases in between. The CDR3 length is 13 residues. Germline V gene data show CDR1 as SGDLS and CDR2 as YYNGEE. As DNA, the CDR3 is TGTGCCAGCAGCGTAGGCAGGAACACTGAAGCTTTCTTT. Amino acid sequence: CASSVGRNTEAFF.

The rearrangement joins TRBV10-2 to TRBJ2-7, with 11 bases that match TRBD2. This CDR3 has 15 amino acids. The V gene's germline CDR1 is WSHSY and CDR2 SAAADI. Unmatched junction bases numbered 2, after V lost 1 base and J lost 3 bases. The CDR3 DNA reads TGCGCCAGCAGTGAGTTAGCGGGGGGGCGCTACGAGCAGTACTTC. This gives the protein CASSELAGGRYEQYF.

The chain combines TRBV27 with TRBJ1-5, with a tentative D call TRBD1 (5 bases). Germline CDR1 and CDR2: MNHEY and SMNVEV (reference sequence). Trimming removed 8 bases from V and 1 base from J, with 12 bases in between. This CDR3 is built from 14 residues. CDR3: CASRRDLSNQPQHF. The CDR3 region has the DNA TGTGCCAGCCGGCGGGACCTAAGCAATCAGCCCCAGCATTTT.